Given below is one T cell receptor (beta chain) in context. At one end, the junction sequence differs from germline, possibly due to a read error. The data belong to a study of memory CD4+ T cells and cytomegalovirus serostatus. The sort gate was single viable CD3+CD4+CD8-CD45RO+ cells for memory CD4+ T cells. Profiled with immunoSEQ multiplex PCR; TCRdb holds only in-frame clones, not every one. The sample has 35,000 to 45,000 clones; approximately 78% are singletons. The germline V gene has CDR1 MGHRA and CDR2 YSYEKL. The CDR3 runs to 15 residues. The receptor's source is an adult in good health and CMV-seronegative. Material for sequencing was memory CD4+ T cells from blood. The chain combines TRBV4-1 with TRBJ2-6; D not certain. CDR3 residues: CVSSQGRPGANVLTF. The DNA for the CDR3 is TGCGTCAGCAGCCAAGGCCGTCCTGGGGCCAACGTCCTGACTTTC.